These 8 T cell receptor beta chains share one sample of origin, sequenced in a study of identical twins. Using its own MiXCR run on the 5' RACE reads, TCRdb lists one record per CDR3 protein. The sample has approximately 220,000 distinct CDR3 sequences, 7.5% seen once. These same records also appear under a second study, on yellow fever vaccine responses in identical twins.

The sample taken for sequencing was memory (CD45RO+) T cells sorted from blood. The receptors come from a woman aged 18-30 years in good health.

Written as DNA, the CDR3 is TGTGCCAGCAGCTTCGAGTTCAGGGGCTACGAGCAGTACTTC. It yields the protein CASSFEFRGYEQYF. This rearrangement joins TRBV7-9 to TRBJ2-7; TRBD1 is a possible D gene (6 bases). The V gene lost 3 bases and the J gene lost 3 bases, with 12 bases spanning the gap. The CDR3 runs 14 residues. CDR1 and CDR2 from the germline V gene are SEHNR and FQNEAQ (reference sequence).

This clonotype was detected ten times or more. The gene calls are TRBV3-1 and TRBJ2-1; 12 bases map to TRBD2. CDR1 and CDR2 (germline): LGHDT, YNNKEL (reference sequence). The CDR3 spans 17 residues. V lost 3 bases to trimming and J lost 7 bases; unmatched junction nucleotides: 10. CDR3 in DNA: TGTGCCAGCAGCCACCCACGGCGTACTAGCGGGAGGAATGAGCAGTTCTTC. Encoded protein: CASSHPRRTSGRNEQFF.

This clonotype was seen a few times. The genes are TRBV10-3 and TRBJ2-3; D is perhaps TRBD2 (6 bases). Germline CDR1 and CDR2: ENHRY and SYGVKD. CDR3 length: 19 amino acids. V lost 0 bases, J lost 2 bases, and 21 bases lay in between. Here the CDR3 DNA reads TGTGCCATCAGTGAGTCGACGCCCCAGCTAGCGAGCTACACAGATACGCAGTATTTT. Translated, it gives CAISESTPQLASYTDTQYF.

This clonotype was detected many times. The gene calls are TRBV4-3 and TRBJ2-1, with 12 bases identical to TRBD2. Germline V gene sequence: CDR1 LGHNA, CDR2 YSLEER. V shed 3 bases and J 7 bases; nucleotides not matched to a gene: 7. There are 16 residues in the CDR3. The CDR3 DNA reads as TGCGCCAGCAGCCAGCCTATGACTAGCGGGGGTAATGAGCAGTTCTTC. This gives the protein CASSQPMTSGGNEQFF.

This clonotype was detected a few times. The chain combines TRBV7-2 with TRBJ2-7; possible D gene TRBD2, 5 bases. Germline V gene lookup returns CDR1 SGHTA and CDR2 FQGNSA. This CDR3 has 17 amino acids. The V end lost 0 bases, the J end lost 2 bases, and 17 bases lay between the germline ends. Written as DNA, the CDR3 is TGTGCCAGCAGCTTAGCGGATCTTTCTAGCCGGCCCTACGAGCAGTACTTC. This gives the protein CASSLADLSSRPYEQYF. The complete variable domain, with remaining parts taken from reference TRBV7-2 and TRBJ2-7, reads GAGVSQSPSNKVTEKGKDVELRCDPISGHTALYWYRQSLGQGLEFLIYFQGNSAPDKSGLPSDRFSAERTGGSVSTLTIQRTQQEDSAVYLCASSLADLSSRPYEQYFGPGTRLTVT.

This clonotype was found a few times. The V call is TRBV9, the J call TRBJ2-7; 8 positions agree with TRBD2. Losses at the gene ends were 0 bases for V and 2 bases for J; bases not matched to a gene: 7. CDR1 SGDLS and CDR2 YYNGEE come from the germline V gene. CDR3 length equals 16 residues. The CDR3 region has the DNA TGTGCCAGCAGCGTAGCGGGAGGGCAGCCCGCCTACGAGCAGTACTTC. Residues: CASSVAGGQPAYEQYF.

The rearrangement joins TRBV6-5 to TRBJ2-5; D is unclear. Trimming cost V 2 bases and J 5 bases, with 9 bases left between them. This CDR3 is 13 amino acids long. Germline V lookup: CDR1 MNHEY, CDR2 SVGAGI. CDR3 amino acids: CASSYNSLETQYF. The CDR3 DNA reads as TGTGCCAGCAGTTACAATAGCTTGGAGACCCAGTACTTC.

The genes are TRBV7-9 and TRBJ1-6; 10 bases align to TRBD1. The V gene end was trimmed by 5 bases and the J gene end by 6 bases; junction bases not matched to a gene: 1. The germline V gene encodes CDR1 SEHNR and CDR2 FQNEAQ (reference sequence). The CDR3 runs to 14 residues. CDR3 sequence (DNA): TGTGCCAGCAGCGGGGACAGGGGTAATTCACCCCTCCACTTT. It specifies CASSGDRGNSPLHF.